The 26 T cell receptor beta chains in this list originate from one sample, sequenced in a study of PD-1 blockade in classical Hodgkin lymphoma. Each patient relapsed following autologous stem cell transplantation, and prior brentuximab vedotin exposure differed. Sequenced by immunoSEQ multiplex PCR; TCRdb stores in-frame clones only, minus some. The sample lists tens of thousands of clones, just under 80% occurring once. The sequencing used peripheral blood mononuclear cells (PBMCs), collected at baseline. The receptors here all came from a human donor with classical Hodgkin lymphoma.

The genes are TRBV7-9 and TRBJ1-2; D call uncertain. CDR1 and CDR2 from the germline V gene are SEHNR and FQNEAQ (reference sequence). V was cut by 3 bases and J by 5 bases, with 10 bases left in between. The CDR3 totals 13 residues. DNA for the CDR3: TGTGCCAGCAGCTTGAAGGGAGGGTATGGCTACACCTTC. It translates to CASSLKGGYGYTF. The full variable domain, rest sourced from reference TRBV7-9 and TRBJ1-2, is DTGVSQNPRHKITKRGQNVTFRCDPISEHNRLYWYRQTLGQGPEFLTYFQNEAQLEKSRLLSDRFSAERPKGSFSTLEIQRTEQGDSAMYLCASSLKGGYGYTFGSGTRLTVV.

The chain combines TRBV19 with TRBJ2-3, with D possibly being TRBD2 (6 bases). The CDR3 contains 23 residues. The ends were cut back, 2 bases at V and 4 bases at J, with 37 bases in the middle. Germline V lookup: CDR1 LNHDA, CDR2 SQIVND (reference sequence). Here the CDR3 reads CASSIMIGGRAPRGTQEADTQYF. The CDR3 DNA is TGTGCCAGTAGTATAATGATAGGTGGGCGGGCACCCCGAGGGACTCAAGAGGCAGATACGCAGTATTTT.

The chain uses TRBV7-9 and TRBJ1-1; maybe TRBD1 (6 bases). Trimming pared 5 bases from V and 0 bases from J, leaving 16 bases between. This CDR3 region has 16 residues. The germline V gene has CDR1 SEHNR and CDR2 FQNEAQ (reference sequence). The CDR3 is CASSQAGADLNTEAFF. In DNA, the CDR3 is TGTGCCAGCAGCCAAGCAGGGGCAGACTTGAACACTGAAGCTTTCTTT.

The genes are TRBV5-1 and TRBJ2-5; 8 nucleotides match TRBD1. V shed 4 bases, J shed 5 bases, and the junction held 10 bases outside the gene matches. Germline lookup yields CDR1 SGHRS and CDR2 YFSETQ. The length of the CDR3 is 15 residues. The CDR3 loop is CASSPLLDREETQYF. The CDR3 DNA reads TGCGCCAGCAGCCCCCTCCTGGACAGGGAGGAGACCCAGTACTTC.

The gene calls are TRBV6-5 and TRBJ1-4; maybe TRBD1 (6 bases). Trimming shortened V by 6 bases and J by 8 bases, and 16 bases separated the two germline ends. This CDR3 has 14 amino acids. Germline V gene data show CDR1 as MNHEY and CDR2 as SVGAGI. The CDR3 DNA follows: TGTGCCAGCAGCCCTGGACAGCCGTGGGAAAAACTGTTTTTT. It yields the protein CASSPGQPWEKLFF.

J is TRBJ2-3 and V is TRBV9; 11 positions agree with TRBD2. The CDR3 runs 17 residues. After removal of 2 bases from V and 1 base from J, the junction contained 6 bases not matched to a gene. Germline V lookup: CDR1 SGDLS, CDR2 YYNGEE. CDR3 nucleotides: TGTGCCAGCAGCGTTAGCGGGGGGGCCTTAGGCACAGATACGCAGTATTTT. This sequence encodes CASSVSGGALGTDTQYF.

As to this clone: The sample contains more than one DNA sequence encoding this CDR3. The chain has TRBV6-5 and TRBJ1-5, with D perhaps matching TRBD1 (6 bases). CDR3 length: 14 amino acids. Trimming pared 5 bases from V and 10 bases from J, leaving 18 bases between. CDR1 MNHEY and CDR2 SVGAGI come from the germline V gene. DNA of the CDR3: TGTGCCAGCAGTCCTTCGTGGGGGGGACAACCCCAGCATTTT. Protein product: CASSPSWGGQPQHF.

This clone was picked up a small number of times. The chain couples TRBV10-3 to TRBJ1-2; D ambiguous. This CDR3 has 14 residues. Per germline, CDR1 ENHRY and CDR2 SYGVKD. Trimming shortened V by 0 bases and J by 10 bases, and 15 bases separated the two germline ends. CDR3 sequence: CAISESSVTMDYTF. For the CDR3, the DNA is TGTGCCATCAGTGAGTCGTCAGTAACTATGGACTACACCTTC.

This chain uses TRBV18 with TRBJ1-3; unclear D gene. Trimming removed 2 bases from V and 2 bases from J, with 13 bases in between. Germline V gene sequence: CDR1 KGHSH, CDR2 LQKENI. The CDR3 is 16 amino acids. CDR3: CASSPSSPTAGNTIYF. Here the CDR3 DNA reads TGTGCCAGCTCACCATCTTCCCCTACCGCTGGAAACACCATATATTTT.

This clone is a singleton in its sample. This chain links TRBV18 with TRBJ1-2, with a tentative D call TRBD1 (5 bases). CDR1 and CDR2 (germline): KGHSH, LQKENI. With 4 bases removed from V and 4 bases from J, the gap between germline ends came to 19 bases. The CDR3 loop spans 16 amino acids. The CDR3 DNA reads TGTGCCAGCTCACGTGGATTGACAGTCTACCCCTATGGCTACACCTTC. Amino acids: CASSRGLTVYPYGYTF.

This sequence joins TRBV5-4 and TRBJ2-3; possibly TRBD1 for D (6 bases). This CDR3 comprises 15 residues. In germline, CDR1 is SGHNT, CDR2 YYREEE (reference sequence). Trimming took off 3 bases at V and 6 bases at J, with 17 bases between the two ends. CDR3 in amino acids: CASSSEGQGTDTQYF. In DNA form, the CDR3 reads TGTGCCAGCAGCTCTGAGGGGCAGGGGACGGATACGCAGTATTTT.

There are a few counts of this clone. The gene calls are TRBV6-5 and TRBJ1-1; D gene ambiguous. The CDR3 runs 13 residues. The germline gives CDR1 MNHEY, CDR2 SVGAGI. Deletions cut 7 bases from V and 3 bases from J, with 12 bases between. The CDR3 bases are TGTGCCAGCACCGGCCCCATTGACACTGAAGCTTTCTTT. This sequence encodes CASTGPIDTEAFF.

There are a few counts of this clone. The chain joins TRBV6-1 to TRBJ2-2; 7 nucleotides match TRBD2. V was pared by 8 bases and J by 3 bases, with 6 bases of the junction left unmatched. This CDR3 is built from 14 residues. In germline, CDR1 is MNHNS, CDR2 SASEGT. CDR3 coding DNA: TGTGCCAGCTCCCGGGACTACCACACCGGGGAGCTGTTTTTT. Protein sequence: CASSRDYHTGELFF.

The rearrangement links TRBV5-1 to TRBJ2-7, with 10 bases that match TRBD2. Unmatched junction bases numbered 6, after V lost 2 bases and J lost 1 base. This CDR3 has 16 amino acids. Germline CDR1 and CDR2: SGHRS and YFSETQ. CDR3 in amino acids: CASSFETSGVSYEQYF. The CDR3 DNA sequence: TGCGCCAGCAGCTTTGAAACTAGCGGGGTTTCCTACGAGCAGTACTTC.

V is TRBV5-6 and J is TRBJ2-1; no reliable D call. Germline V CDR1 and CDR2: SGHDT, YYEEEE. This CDR3 spans 12 amino acids. Trimming cost V 1 base and J 7 bases, with 6 bases left between them. The CDR3 coding sequence is TGTGCCAGCAGCTTGAATCAAAATGAGCAGTTCTTC. It codes for CASSLNQNEQFF.

CDR3 in DNA: TGTGCCAGCAGCTCTAGCATCACTGAAGCTTTCTTT. Translating it yields CASSSSITEAFF. The V gene is TRBV7-9, the J gene TRBJ1-1; D not certain. The CDR3 runs 12 residues. Germline-derived CDR1 and CDR2 are SEHNR and FQNEAQ (reference sequence). Trimming took off 4 bases at V and 4 bases at J, with 7 bases between the two ends.

This clone was found a few times. The chain recombines TRBV6-6 with TRBJ2-2; 7 bases map to TRBD2. Looked up from germline, CDR1 is MNHNY and CDR2 is SVGAGI (reference sequence). V shed 2 bases, J shed 1 base, and the junction held 4 bases outside the gene matches. The CDR3 spans 16 residues. The CDR3 bases are TGTGCCAGCAGTTACATCGGCGGGGGGAACACCGGGGAGCTGTTTTTT. Amino acids: CASSYIGGGNTGELFF.

V usage is TRBV6-5 and J usage is TRBJ2-7, with D possibly being TRBD1 (5 bases). CDR1 and CDR2 (germline): MNHEY, SVGAGI. The V gene lost 5 bases and the J gene lost 6 bases, with 17 bases spanning the gap. The CDR3 is made up of 14 amino acids. DNA of the CDR3: TGTGCCAGCAGTAGACAGACTGGGGTCGCCGAGCAGTACTTC. Residues: CASSRQTGVAEQYF.

The rearrangement links TRBV6-6 to TRBJ1-2, with D possibly being TRBD1 (6 bases). Looked up from germline, CDR1 is MNHNY and CDR2 is SVGAGI (reference sequence). This CDR3 is 13 amino acids long. V lost 4 bases, J lost 5 bases, and 11 bases lay in between. CDR3 sequence (DNA): TGTGCCAGCAGTTTAACAGGGCTATATGGCTACACCTTC. Encoded protein: CASSLTGLYGYTF.

This clone was counted between two and nine times. CDR3 residues: CASSLRQGAGETQYF. The CDR3 DNA sequence: TGCGCCAGCAGCTTGAGACAGGGGGCGGGGGAGACCCAGTACTTC. This chain uses TRBV5-1 with TRBJ2-5, with 10 bases identical to TRBD1. The ends lost 1 base at V and 5 bases at J; junction bases unmatched: 5. CDR3 length: 15 amino acids. Germline V gene sequence: CDR1 SGHRS, CDR2 YFSETQ.

V and J are TRBV11-2 and TRBJ1-2; possible D gene TRBD1, 6 bases. Germline values: CDR1 SGHAT, CDR2 FQNNGV. This CDR3 spans 13 amino acids. V was cut by 1 base and J by 8 bases, with 11 bases left in between. DNA of the CDR3: TGTGCCAGCAGCTTAGCCCAGGGGTCGGGCTACACCTTC. Its translation is CASSLAQGSGYTF.

This clone turned up a few times. The chain employs TRBV18 and TRBJ2-2, with D perhaps TRBD1 or TRBD2 (5 bases each). The germline CDR1 and CDR2 sequences are KGHSH and LQKENI. This CDR3 has 16 amino acids. The V gene lost 3 bases and the J gene lost 4 bases, with 15 bases spanning the gap. The chain's CDR3 is CASSPPGALSTGELFF. The CDR3 coding sequence is TGTGCCAGCTCACCCCCCGGGGCATTGTCCACCGGGGAGCTGTTTTTT.

This chain links TRBV19 with TRBJ2-7, with D tentatively TRBD1 (6 bases). Germline values: CDR1 LNHDA, CDR2 SQIVND (reference sequence). V lost 3 bases and J 5 bases, leaving 11 bases between the germline ends. The CDR3 length is 13 residues. The CDR3 loop reads CASSIRDINEQYF. In DNA form, the CDR3 reads TGTGCCAGTAGTATCCGGGACATCAACGAGCAGTACTTC.

The chain employs TRBV19 and TRBJ2-7, with 13 bases aligning to TRBD2. The junction had 7 bases not matched to a gene; V was cut back by 5 bases and J by 9 bases. The CDR3 spans 14 residues. Germline V lookup: CDR1 LNHDA, CDR2 SQIVND (reference sequence). The CDR3 DNA sequence: TGTGCCAGTAGTGTGGGGACTAGCGGGGCTGGGCAGTACTTC. Protein sequence: CASSVGTSGAGQYF.

The chain employs TRBV6-1 and TRBJ2-7; 9 positions agree with TRBD1. The CDR3 has 14 amino acids. V trimming: 7 bases; J trimming: 3 bases; junction bases outside the gene matches: 7. CDR1 is MNHNS, CDR2 SASEGT, per germline. This CDR3 reads CASTPDRGHYEQYF. In DNA form, the CDR3 reads TGTGCCAGCACCCCGGACAGGGGACACTACGAGCAGTACTTC.

This rearrangement joins TRBV18 to TRBJ2-1; 8 bases match TRBD1. Trimming took 4 bases from V and 5 from J; bases not matched to a gene: 7. Germline assignment: CDR1 KGHSH and CDR2 LQKENI. CDR3 length: 15 amino acids. The CDR3 loop is CASSLGQGFNNEQFF. Here the CDR3 DNA reads TGTGCCAGCTCACTCGGACAGGGATTTAACAATGAGCAGTTCTTC.